This is a list of T cell receptor beta chains from one sample in a study of radiotherapy plus CTLA-4 blockade in lung cancer. Here immunoSEQ multiplex PCR was the method, and the copy in TCRdb shows in-frame clones only, minus some. The table shows nearly 15,000 clones, with under 75% occurring only once. The input for sequencing was peripheral blood, taken from a patient treated with radiotherapy plus ipilimumab. These receptor sequences come from a human donor with non-small cell lung cancer whose response to radiotherapy plus ipilimumab could not be evaluated. Both conserved end residues are part of each CDR3. Fields, in order: V gene, D gene, clone size, J gene, CDR3 DNA, CDR3 protein. D genes are given only for firm matches. Clone sizes are given selectively: once, few, many, or a class where the clone is expanded.

V: TRBV2; D: -; size: -; J: TRBJ1-6; DNA: TGTGCCAGCTCCAGGGCTGTCGGCTCCTATAATTCACCCCTCCACTTT; CDR3: CASSRAVGSYNSPLHF
V: TRBV9; D: TRBD1; size: once; J: TRBJ2-7; DNA: TGTGCCAGCAGCGTGGGGACAGCCTCCTACGAGCAGTACTTC; CDR3: CASSVGTASYEQYF
V: TRBV18; D: -; size: -; J: TRBJ2-5; DNA: TGTGCCAGCTCACCAATCGGGGACCAAGAGACCCAGTACTTC; CDR3: CASSPIGDQETQYF
V: TRBV2; D: TRBD1; size: many; J: TRBJ1-2; DNA: TGTGCCAGCAGTGAAAGGACAGGGGAGAACTATGGCTACACCTTC; CDR3: CASSERTGENYGYTF
V: TRBV2; D: -; size: -; J: TRBJ2-7; DNA: TGTGCCTCAGGTCGAAGCTACTACGAGCAGTACTTC; CDR3: CASGRSYYEQYF
V: TRBV5-4; D: -; size: -; J: TRBJ1-2; DNA: TGTGCCAGCAGCACTACAGGGAACTATGGCTACACCTTC; CDR3: CASSTTGNYGYTF
V: TRBV7-2; D: TRBD1; size: -; J: TRBJ2-2; DNA: TGTGCCAGCAGCTTACCGAATTACAGGGGGACCGGGGAGCTGTTTTTT; CDR3: CASSLPNYRGTGELFF
V: TRBV21-1; D: -; size: few; J: TRBJ2-2; DNA: TGTGCCAGCAAGCAGGGTTTCCGGGAGCTGTTTTTT; CDR3: CASKQGFRELFF
V: TRBV2; D: TRBD2; size: once; J: TRBJ2-2; DNA: TGTGCCAGCAGCGGACTAGCGGGGGGGCCTCACACCGGGGAGCTGTTTTTT; CDR3: CASSGLAGGPHTGELFF
V: TRBV11-2; D: TRBD1; size: -; J: TRBJ1-3; DNA: TGCGCCAGCAGCCAAAGGACAGGGGGTAGAGCTGGAAACACCATATATTTT; CDR3: CASSQRTGGRAGNTIYF
V: TRBV5-1; D: -; size: -; J: TRBJ2-2; DNA: TGCGCCAGCAGCTTAGGACAGTCCACCGGGGAGCTGTTTTTT; CDR3: CASSLGQSTGELFF
V: TRBV7-3; D: TRBD1; size: -; J: TRBJ1-1; DNA: TGTGCCAGCAGCTTAAGGGGGACAGGGATTGAGGGCACTGAAGCTTTCTTT; CDR3: CASSLRGTGIEGTEAFF
V: TRBV7-6; D: TRBD1; size: -; J: TRBJ1-6; DNA: TGTGCCAGCAGCTCGGACAGGGGGCTTTCACCCCTCCACTTT; CDR3: CASSSDRGLSPLHF
V: TRBV5-1; D: TRBD1; size: -; J: TRBJ2-5; DNA: TGCGCCAGCAGTTTCGGGACAGCCTCAGAGACCCAGTACTTC; CDR3: CASSFGTASETQYF
V: TRBV6-5; D: TRBD1; size: -; J: TRBJ2-7; DNA: TGTGCCAGCAGTTACTCCCCGGGACAGGGAGGCGAGCAGTACTTC; CDR3: CASSYSPGQGGEQYF
V: TRBV5-1; D: TRBD2; size: -; J: TRBJ2-3; DNA: TGCGCCAGCAGCCATGGACTAGCGGGCACAGATACGCAGTATTTT; CDR3: CASSHGLAGTDTQYF
V: TRBV19; D: -; size: -; J: TRBJ1-1; DNA: TGTGCCAGTAGTATGTCAGGGGACACTGAAGCTTTCTTT; CDR3: CASSMSGDTEAFF
V: TRBV30; D: -; size: -; J: TRBJ2-2; DNA: TGTGCCTGGAGTCCTCAAGGGGTCGGGGAGCTGTTTTTT; CDR3: CAWSPQGVGELFF
V: TRBV19; D: TRBD1; size: few; J: TRBJ1-1; DNA: TGTGCCAGTAGTCTCCGGGACAGGGTGAACACTGAAGCTTTCTTT; CDR3: CASSLRDRVNTEAFF
V: TRBV7-8; D: -; size: medium-sized; J: TRBJ1-2; DNA: TGTGCCAGCAGCTTAGGCGGGGATGGCTACACCTTC; CDR3: CASSLGGDGYTF
V: TRBV6-1; D: TRBD1; size: -; J: TRBJ1-6; DNA: TGTGCCAGCAGTGACCGAGCGGACAGGGGGCCAAATTCACCCCTCCACTTT; CDR3: CASSDRADRGPNSPLHF
V: TRBV27; D: TRBD1; size: few; J: TRBJ1-3; DNA: TGTGCCAGCAGCAGAGCAGGGGGATCTGGAAACACCATATATTTT; CDR3: CASSRAGGSGNTIYF
V: TRBV11-2; D: TRBD2; size: few; J: TRBJ2-5; DNA: TGTGCCAGCAGCCCCTGGGGTGCTCAGCGGGGGGGCCGAGAGACCCAGTACTTC; CDR3: CASSPWGAQRGGRETQYF
V: TRBV5-4; D: TRBD1; size: -; J: TRBJ1-2; DNA: TGTGCCAGCAGCTTAAAGAAGCAAGGGACAGGCGGCTATGGCTACACCTTC; CDR3: CASSLKKQGTGGYGYTF
V: TRBV5-1; D: TRBD2; size: -; J: TRBJ2-3; DNA: TGCGCCAGCAGCTTGAGGACTAGCGGAAGCACAGATACGCAGTATTTT; CDR3: CASSLRTSGSTDTQYF
V: TRBV10-3; D: -; size: -; J: TRBJ2-1; DNA: TGTGCCATCAGGGGCGACGGGGGCTACAATGAGCAGTTCTTC; CDR3: CAIRGDGGYNEQFF
V: TRBV21-1; D: -; size: -; J: TRBJ1-5; DNA: TGTGCCAGCAGCAAAGCGCTCGGGGGGGGTGAAGGTCAGCCCCAGCATTTT; CDR3: CASSKALGGGEGQPQHF